A few counts support the clone carrying this T cell receptor (beta chain). These data are taken from a study of beta chain features in type 1 diabetes. Trimming took 0 bases from V and 6 from J; bases not matched to a gene: 10. Germline V gives CDR1 SQVTM, CDR2 ANQGSEA. There are 15 residues in the CDR3. TCRB transcripts that were expressed got sequenced, as all of the isolated RNA had been reverse transcribed. Method: immunoSEQ multiplex PCR; TCRdb's copy keeps in-frame clones and lacks some. The table includes 450,000 to 600,000 clones, about 30% detected once. This TCR was recovered from a man between 18 and 35 years old in good health. This chain links TRBV29-1 with TRBJ2-7, with TRBD1 matching over 8 bases. Sequenced: naive CD4+ T cells from blood. The CDR3 loop reads CSVEDLQETGAEQYF. For the CDR3, the DNA is TGCAGCGTTGAAGATCTTCAGGAGACAGGGGCCGAGCAGTACTTC.